One T cell receptor beta chain is described in this entry. Its antigen remains undetermined. It has no much larger one-base neighbor in the sample; base qualities were not kept. The immunoSEQ kit was used, according to the manufacturer's recommendations, to generate TCR beta libraries from genomic DNA. Library preparation used a first multiplex PCR with proprietary primers, then a second PCR adding unique barcodes, with bead cleanups after each round. Each sample batch included a kit-provided positive control reaction and a negative control reaction. The final libraries were assessed on an Agilent 4200 TapeStation D1000 ScreenTape, pooled by volume, and quantified by qPCR. Sequencing was performed on an Illumina NextSeq500 with a MidOutput 150-cycle cartridge, and 156 Read1 and 15 Index1 cycles were run with kit custom primers. The pooled library was loaded at around 1 pM with about 18% PhiX control spiked in. From the authors' description of their analysis: The vendor-processed data were analyzed in R, and a clonotype was defined as all T cells that share the same CDR3 nucleotide sequence. In the clone abundance analyses, frequencies were normalized to the 10,000 most abundant clones in each sample. Before analysis, public T cell clones were removed, and these numbered fewer than five per sample on average. An abundance difference of at least 32-fold between compartments was the criterion for calling clonotypes tumor-enriched or baseline blood-enriched. Clonotypes expanded or contracted between blood time points were identified with a beta-binomial differential abundance model. Tumor-blood repertoire similarity was measured with the Baroni-Urbani and Buser coefficient, and groups were compared using two-tailed Wilcoxon tests in R. What TCRdb holds here is the immuneACCESS table cut down to in-frame rearrangements. Part of the clones is not present; checked against another copy, under half of the missing clones reflect an unresolved V gene, and the others are unexplained. The V and J calls and clone size come from that table; D and trimming were worked out from the DNA. Here the sample has 150,000 or so clones; around 90% occur a single time. The top ten clonotypes cover 13% of the sample.

The time point label of this sample denotes: blood 2 weeks post-SBRT. Interpreted using the paper, the treatment or condition label stands for: 15 Gy SBRT to primary tumor, nephrectomy 4 weeks later. Serial peripheral blood from radiation-treated patients was sampled at baseline, 2 weeks and 4 weeks after SBRT to track tumor-enriched clonotypes. All patients had renal cell carcinoma with clear cell pathology. The QIAamp DNA Blood Mini Kit (Qiagen) was used to prepare genomic DNA for TCR sequencing. The analyses included only samples that passed all quality control checks. This record comes from a study of radiation and T cells in renal cell carcinoma (dated by TCRdb to between 2020 and 2021). As for the study more broadly: Samples came from a clinical trial, in which primary renal cell carcinomas received 15 Gy stereotactic body radiation therapy followed by nephrectomy 4 weeks later. TCR beta sequencing covered 50 to 55 samples in total, comprising some 26 tumors and about 27 peripheral blood samples. In the 55 or so samples combined, 4,016,671 unique CDR3 nucleotide sequences were found, encoding 2,658,974 unique CDR3 amino acid sequences. What the work shows at the level of the full study, not this receptor alone: Because pretreatment tumor biopsies were not available, the baseline intratumoral presence of clonotypes could not be determined. Because the trial had a single-armed design, the trial could not examine how radiation dose or scheduling affected the TCR repertoire. Dynamics of the blood repertoire were not tracked past 4 weeks after treatment. Top tumor clonotypes rose in blood from baseline to 2 weeks post-radiation, then contracted by 4 weeks, suggesting transient expansion of tumor-resident clones.

V and J are truncated by 5 bases and 1 base respectively, leaving an intervening sequence of 14 bases. From cysteine to phenylalanine, the CDR3 is 14 amino acids long. The retained sequence is limited to the CDR3, 42 bases, with the frame set at the first base. CDR1 and CDR2, per the germline V gene, are SQVTM and ANQGSEA. The chain couples TRBV29-1 to TRBJ1-1, with no D gene named confidently. This TCR derives from a woman in her 50s with renal cell carcinoma. The sample was blood, taken from a patient whose treatment included radiotherapy and nephrectomy. The base sequence is TGCAGCGTTTGGACTAGCGGAACGAACACTGAAGCTTTCTTT. Translated, this gives CSVWTSGTNTEAFF.